This TCR beta chain is drawn from a study of response to subunit inactivated influenza vaccine. General study results and limits: The authors suggested that every seasonal influenza vaccination recruits few new T cells.

The length of the CDR3 is 15 residues. Trimming cost V 1 base and J 4 bases, with 13 bases left between them. The germline CDR1 and CDR2 sequences are SGHVS and FQNEAQ. Via MiXCR, TCRdb re-called the RT-PCR reads, giving one row per CDR3 protein. This table holds roughly 570,000 distinct CDR3 sequences, 10% to 15% found once. The table lists this clonotype with a few counts. Its antigen is not known. The V call is TRBV7-8, the J call TRBJ2-5; the D call may be TRBD1 or TRBD2 (5 bases each). The source is a man aged 50-59 years who received an inactivated influenza vaccine. The material sequenced was PBMCs from blood, taken roughly 45 days after vaccination. In nucleotides, the CDR3 is TGTGCCAGCAGCTTAGTCGCCTCGGGGCTAGAGACCCAGTACTTC. Translation: CASSLVASGLETQYF.